This TCR beta chain emerged from a study of blood T cell repertoires in COVID-19. The germline V gene encodes CDR1 SEHNR and CDR2 FQNEAQ (reference sequence). The CDR3 totals 15 residues. V lost 5 bases and J 0 bases, leaving 11 bases between the germline ends. The repertoire was sequenced with immunoSEQ multiplex PCR; TCRdb's copy has only in-frame clones and lacks some. Among tens of thousands of clones listed, about 88% were seen once. Sequencing input: peripheral blood. This sequence joins TRBV7-9 and TRBJ2-1; D may be TRBD2 (5 bases). The TCR comes from a human donor with active COVID-19. The donor label of this sample is uncertain. For the CDR3, the DNA is TGTGCCAGCAGCGCCACTAGGAGCTCCTACAATGAGCAGTTCTTC. Protein product: CASSATRSSYNEQFF. Based on the CDR3 plus reference TRBV7-9 and TRBJ2-1, the full variable domain is DTGVSQNPRHKITKRGQNVTFRCDPISEHNRLYWYRQTLGQGPEFLTYFQNEAQLEKSRLLSDRFSAERPKGSFSTLEIQRTEQGDSAMYLCASSATRSSYNEQFFGPGTRLTVL.